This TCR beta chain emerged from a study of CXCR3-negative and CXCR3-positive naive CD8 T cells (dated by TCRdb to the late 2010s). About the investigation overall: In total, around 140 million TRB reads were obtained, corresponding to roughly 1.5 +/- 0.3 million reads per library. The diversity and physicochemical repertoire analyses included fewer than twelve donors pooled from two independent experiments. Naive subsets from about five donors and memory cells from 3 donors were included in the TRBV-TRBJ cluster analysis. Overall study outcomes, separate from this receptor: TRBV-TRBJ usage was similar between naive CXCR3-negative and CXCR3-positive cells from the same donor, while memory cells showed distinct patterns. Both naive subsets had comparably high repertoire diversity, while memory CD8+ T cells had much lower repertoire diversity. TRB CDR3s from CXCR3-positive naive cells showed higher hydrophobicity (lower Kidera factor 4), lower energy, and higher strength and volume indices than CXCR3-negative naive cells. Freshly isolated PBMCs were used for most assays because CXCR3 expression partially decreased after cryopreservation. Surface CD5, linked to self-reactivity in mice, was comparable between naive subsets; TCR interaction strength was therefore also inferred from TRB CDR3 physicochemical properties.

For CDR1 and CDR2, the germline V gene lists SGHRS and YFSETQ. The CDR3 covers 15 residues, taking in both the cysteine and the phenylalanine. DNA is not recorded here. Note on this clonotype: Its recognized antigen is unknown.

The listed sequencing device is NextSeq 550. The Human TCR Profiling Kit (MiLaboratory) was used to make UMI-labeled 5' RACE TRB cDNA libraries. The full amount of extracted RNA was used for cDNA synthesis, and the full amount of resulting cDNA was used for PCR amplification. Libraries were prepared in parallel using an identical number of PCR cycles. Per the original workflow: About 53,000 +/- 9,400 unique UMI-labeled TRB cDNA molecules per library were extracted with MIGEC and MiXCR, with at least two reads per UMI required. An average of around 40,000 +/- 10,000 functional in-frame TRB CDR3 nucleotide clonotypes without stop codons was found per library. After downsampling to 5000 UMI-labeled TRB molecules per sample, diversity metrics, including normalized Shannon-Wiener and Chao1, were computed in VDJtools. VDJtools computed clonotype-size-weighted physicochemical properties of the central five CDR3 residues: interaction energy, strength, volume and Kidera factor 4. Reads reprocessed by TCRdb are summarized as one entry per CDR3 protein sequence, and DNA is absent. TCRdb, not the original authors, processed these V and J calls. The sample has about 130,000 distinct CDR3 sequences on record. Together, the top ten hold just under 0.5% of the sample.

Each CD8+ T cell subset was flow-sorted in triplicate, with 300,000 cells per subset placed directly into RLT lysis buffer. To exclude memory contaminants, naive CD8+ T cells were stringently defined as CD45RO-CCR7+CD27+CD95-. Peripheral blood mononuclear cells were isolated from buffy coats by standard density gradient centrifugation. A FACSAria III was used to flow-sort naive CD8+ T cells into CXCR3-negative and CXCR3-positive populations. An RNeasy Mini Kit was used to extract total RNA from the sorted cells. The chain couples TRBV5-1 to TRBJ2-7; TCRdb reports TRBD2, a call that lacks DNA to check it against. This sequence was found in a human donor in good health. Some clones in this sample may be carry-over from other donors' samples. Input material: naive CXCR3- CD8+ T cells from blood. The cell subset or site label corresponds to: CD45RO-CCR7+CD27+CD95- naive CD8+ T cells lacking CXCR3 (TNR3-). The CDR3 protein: CASSLSRGGTYEQYF.